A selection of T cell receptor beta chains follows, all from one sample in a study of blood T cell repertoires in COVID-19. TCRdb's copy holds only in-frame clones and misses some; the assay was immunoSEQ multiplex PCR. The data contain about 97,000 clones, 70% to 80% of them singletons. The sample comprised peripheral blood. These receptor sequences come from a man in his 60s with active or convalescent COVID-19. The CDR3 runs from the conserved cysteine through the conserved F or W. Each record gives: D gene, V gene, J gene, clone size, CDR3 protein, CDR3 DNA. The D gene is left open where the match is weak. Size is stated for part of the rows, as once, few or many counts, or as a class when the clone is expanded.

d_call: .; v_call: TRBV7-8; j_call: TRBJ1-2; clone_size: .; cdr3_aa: CASSPYRFRQADYGYTF; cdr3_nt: TGTGCCAGCAGCCCCTATAGATTCCGACAGGCAGACTATGGCTACACCTTC
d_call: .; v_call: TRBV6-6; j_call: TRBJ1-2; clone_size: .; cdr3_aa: CASSYGAGLAF; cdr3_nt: TGTGCCAGCAGTTACGGTGCAGGGCTAGCCTTC
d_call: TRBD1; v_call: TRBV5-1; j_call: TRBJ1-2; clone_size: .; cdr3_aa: CASSDVTGTGVYGYTF; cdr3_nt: TGCGCCAGCAGCGATGTTACCGGGACAGGAGTCTATGGCTACACCTTC
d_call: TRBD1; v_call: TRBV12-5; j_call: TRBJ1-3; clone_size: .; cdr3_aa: CASQGAGNTIYF; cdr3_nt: TGTGCTAGTCAGGGGGCGGGAAACACCATATATTTT
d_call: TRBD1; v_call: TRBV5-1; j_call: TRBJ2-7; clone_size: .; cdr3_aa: CASSPRQGGGEQYF; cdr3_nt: TGCGCCAGCAGCCCGAGACAGGGTGGGGGCGAGCAGTACTTC
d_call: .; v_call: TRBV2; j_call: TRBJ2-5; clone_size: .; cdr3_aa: CASRADDPGETQYF; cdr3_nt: TGTGCCAGCAGGGCGGACGACCCGGGGGAGACCCAGTACTTC
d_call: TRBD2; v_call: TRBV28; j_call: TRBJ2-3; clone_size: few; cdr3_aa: CASGGVRAGGTRSTDTQYF; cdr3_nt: TGTGCCAGCGGGGGGGTAAGAGCGGGAGGGACTCGGAGCACAGATACGCAGTATTTT
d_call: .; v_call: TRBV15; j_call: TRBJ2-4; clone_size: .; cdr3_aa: CATSRDRGSPYIQYF; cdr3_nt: TGTGCCACCAGCAGAGATCGGGGTTCCCCGTACATTCAGTACTTC
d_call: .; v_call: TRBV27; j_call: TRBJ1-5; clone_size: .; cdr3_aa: CASRPFGGAGNQPQHF; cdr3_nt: TGTGCCAGCAGACCCTTCGGGGGGGCGGGGAATCAGCCCCAGCATTTT
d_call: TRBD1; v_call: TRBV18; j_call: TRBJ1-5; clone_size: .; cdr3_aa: CASSSGQGAYQPQHF; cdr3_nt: TGTGCCAGCTCGTCGGGACAGGGGGCTTATCAGCCCCAGCATTTT
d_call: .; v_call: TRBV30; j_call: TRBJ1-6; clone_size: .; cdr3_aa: CAWSVTGLRSPLHF; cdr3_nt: TGTGCCTGGAGTGTAACAGGGCTCCGTTCACCCCTCCACTTT
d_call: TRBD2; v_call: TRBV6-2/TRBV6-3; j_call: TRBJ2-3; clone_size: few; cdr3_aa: CASSLLAGEAGDTQYF; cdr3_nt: TGTGCCAGCAGTCTACTAGCGGGAGAGGCGGGAGATACGCAGTATTTT
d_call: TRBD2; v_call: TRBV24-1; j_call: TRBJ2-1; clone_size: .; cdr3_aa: CATSDPSGSDTVYNEQFF; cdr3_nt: TGTGCCACCAGTGACCCTAGCGGGAGTGACACGGTTTACAATGAGCAGTTCTTC
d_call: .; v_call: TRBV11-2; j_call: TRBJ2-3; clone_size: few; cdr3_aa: CASSLGRSLSTDTQYF; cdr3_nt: TGTGCCAGCAGCTTAGGGAGATCGTTAAGCACAGATACGCAGTATTTT
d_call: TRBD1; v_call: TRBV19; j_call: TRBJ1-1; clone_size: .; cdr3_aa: CASSMLTGRPQAFF; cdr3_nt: TGTGCCAGTAGTATGCTGACAGGGCGACCACAGGCTTTCTTT
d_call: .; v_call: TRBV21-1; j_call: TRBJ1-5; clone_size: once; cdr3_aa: CASSKRPDRAPRPQHF; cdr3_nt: TGTGCCAGCAGCAAAAGACCGGACAGGGCCCCAAGGCCCCAGCATTTT
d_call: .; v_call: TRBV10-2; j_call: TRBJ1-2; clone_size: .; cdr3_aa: CASSEGKGHQNYGYTF; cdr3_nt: TGCGCCAGCAGTGAAGGGAAGGGACACCAAAACTATGGCTACACCTTC
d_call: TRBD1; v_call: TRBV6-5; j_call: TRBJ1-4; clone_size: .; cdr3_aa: CASTRDRGNEKLFF; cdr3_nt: TGTGCCAGCACCAGGGACAGGGGTAATGAAAAACTGTTTTTT
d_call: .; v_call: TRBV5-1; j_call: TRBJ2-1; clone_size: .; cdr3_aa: CASSIERFSYNEQFF; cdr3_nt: TGCGCCAGCAGCATCGAGCGGTTCTCCTACAATGAGCAGTTCTTC
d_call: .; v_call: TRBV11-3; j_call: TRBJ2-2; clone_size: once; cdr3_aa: CASSPRGNTGELFF; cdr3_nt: TGTGCCAGCAGCCCCAGGGGAAACACCGGGGAGCTGTTTTTT
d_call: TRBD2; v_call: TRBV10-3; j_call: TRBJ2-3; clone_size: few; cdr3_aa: CAISKIAGGRTDTQYF; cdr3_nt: TGTGCCATCAGTAAAATAGCGGGAGGGCGGACAGATACGCAGTATTTT
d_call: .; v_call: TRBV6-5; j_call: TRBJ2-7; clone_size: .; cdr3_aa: CASRGALPYEQYF; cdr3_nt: TGTGCCAGCAGGGGGGCCTTACCCTACGAGCAGTACTTC
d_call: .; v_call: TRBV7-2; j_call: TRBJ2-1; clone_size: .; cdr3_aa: CASSSGTLLTNEQFF; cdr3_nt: TGTGCCAGCAGCTCCGGGACTTTACTAACCAATGAGCAGTTCTTC
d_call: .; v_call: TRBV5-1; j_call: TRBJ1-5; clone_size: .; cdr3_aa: CASSLDPSGVNQPQHF; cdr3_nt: TGCGCCAGCAGCTTGGACCCATCAGGGGTCAATCAGCCCCAGCATTTT
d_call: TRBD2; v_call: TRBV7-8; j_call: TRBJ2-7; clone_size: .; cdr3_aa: CASSFMTSGTYEQYF; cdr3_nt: TGTGCCAGCAGCTTCATGACTAGCGGGACCTACGAGCAGTACTTC
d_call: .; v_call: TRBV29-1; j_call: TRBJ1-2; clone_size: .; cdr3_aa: CSVEQAGYTF; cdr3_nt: TGCAGCGTTGAACAGGCTGGCTACACCTTC
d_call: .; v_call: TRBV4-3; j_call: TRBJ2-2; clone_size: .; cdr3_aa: CASSQDWEAQNTGELFF; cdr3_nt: TGCGCCAGCAGCCAAGACTGGGAGGCCCAAAACACCGGGGAGCTGTTTTTT
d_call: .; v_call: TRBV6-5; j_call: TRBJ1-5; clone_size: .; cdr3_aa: CASSYAQGDSNQPQHF; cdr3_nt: TGTGCCAGCAGTTATGCCCAGGGCGATAGCAATCAGCCCCAGCATTTT
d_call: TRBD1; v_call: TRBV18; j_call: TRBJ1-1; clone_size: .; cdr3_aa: CASSRQGDRAEAFF; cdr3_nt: TGTGCCAGCTCAAGACAGGGAGACAGAGCTGAAGCTTTCTTT
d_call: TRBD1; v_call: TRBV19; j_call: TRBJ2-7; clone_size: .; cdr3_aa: CASSVAGGYEQYF; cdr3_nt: TGTGCCAGTAGTGTGGCAGGGGGCTACGAGCAGTACTTC
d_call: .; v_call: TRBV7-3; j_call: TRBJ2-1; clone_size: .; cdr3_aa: CASSLTTSRSSYNEQFF; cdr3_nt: TGTGCCAGCAGCTTAACGACTTCACGGAGCTCCTACAATGAGCAGTTCTTC
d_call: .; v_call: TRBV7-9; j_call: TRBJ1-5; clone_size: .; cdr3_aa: CASSHGVGINQPQHF; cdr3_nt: TGTGCCAGCAGCCACGGGGTAGGGATAAATCAGCCCCAGCATTTT
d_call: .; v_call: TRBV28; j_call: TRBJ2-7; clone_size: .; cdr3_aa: CASSLIGVTSSSYEQYF; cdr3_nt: TGTGCCAGCAGTTTAATCGGAGTCACCTCTTCCTCCTACGAGCAGTACTTC
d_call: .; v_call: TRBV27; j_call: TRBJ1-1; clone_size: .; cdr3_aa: CASSLSQMNTEAFF; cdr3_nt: TGTGCCAGCAGTTTATCACAGATGAACACTGAAGCTTTCTTT
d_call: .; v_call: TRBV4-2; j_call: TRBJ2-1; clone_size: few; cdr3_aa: CASSQDPQGHEQFF; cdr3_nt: TGTGCCAGCAGCCAAGATCCACAGGGCCATGAGCAGTTCTTC
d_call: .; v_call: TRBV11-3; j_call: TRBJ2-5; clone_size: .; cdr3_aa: CASSFKGVETQYF; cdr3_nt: TGTGCCAGCAGCTTCAAAGGGGTGGAGACCCAGTACTTC
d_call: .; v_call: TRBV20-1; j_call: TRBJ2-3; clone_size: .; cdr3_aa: CSASHSGPGDTQYF; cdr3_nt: TGCAGTGCTAGTCATAGCGGCCCCGGGGATACGCAGTATTTT
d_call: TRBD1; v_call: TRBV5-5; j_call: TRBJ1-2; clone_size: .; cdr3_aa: CASSTPGQGYGYTF; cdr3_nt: TGTGCCAGCAGCACGCCGGGACAGGGCTATGGCTACACCTTC
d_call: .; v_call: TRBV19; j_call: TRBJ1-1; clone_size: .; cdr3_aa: CASSSLGAGLDEAFF; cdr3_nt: TGTGCCAGTAGTTCCCTTGGGGCGGGGTTGGATGAAGCTTTCTTT
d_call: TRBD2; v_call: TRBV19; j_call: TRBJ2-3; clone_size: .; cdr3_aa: CASSHTFLTGTSGSRDTQYF; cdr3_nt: TGTGCCAGTAGCCACACATTTCTTACCGGGACTAGCGGGAGTAGGGATACGCAGTATTTT
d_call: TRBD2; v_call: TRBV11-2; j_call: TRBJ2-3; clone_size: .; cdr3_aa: CASSPSSGTSQYF; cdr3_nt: TGTGCCAGCAGCCCATCTAGCGGGACCTCGCAGTATTTT
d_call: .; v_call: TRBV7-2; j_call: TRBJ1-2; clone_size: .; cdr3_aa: CASSPTGTTNYGYTF; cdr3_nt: TGTGCCAGCAGCCCTACCGGGACAACGAACTATGGCTACACCTTC
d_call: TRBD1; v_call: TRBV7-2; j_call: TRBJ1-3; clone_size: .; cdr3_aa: CASSLNRGISGNTIYF; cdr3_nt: TGTGCCAGCAGCTTAAACAGGGGAATCTCTGGAAACACCATATATTTT
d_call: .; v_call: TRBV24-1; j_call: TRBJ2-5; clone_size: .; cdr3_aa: CATSDTGGETQYF; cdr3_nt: TGTGCCACCAGTGATACGGGGGGCGAGACCCAGTACTTC
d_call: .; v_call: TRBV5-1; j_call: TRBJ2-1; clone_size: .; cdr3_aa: CASSLGLLSSYNEQFF; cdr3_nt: TGCGCCAGCAGCTTGGGACTCCTGAGCTCCTACAATGAGCAGTTCTTC
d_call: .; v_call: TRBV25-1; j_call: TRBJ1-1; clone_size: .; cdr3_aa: CASSQNRNTEAFF; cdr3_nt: TGTGCCAGCAGCCAGAACAGAAACACTGAAGCTTTCTTT
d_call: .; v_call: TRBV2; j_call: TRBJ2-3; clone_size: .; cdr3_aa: CASRDRSVHTDTQYF; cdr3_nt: TGTGCCAGCAGAGACAGGTCGGTTCATACAGATACGCAGTATTTT
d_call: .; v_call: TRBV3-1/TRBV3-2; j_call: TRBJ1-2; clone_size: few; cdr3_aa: CASSQRGGYTF; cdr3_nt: TGTGCCAGCAGCCAAAGGGGTGGCTACACCTTC
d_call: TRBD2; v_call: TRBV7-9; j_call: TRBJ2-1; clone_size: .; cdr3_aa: CASSLSAGVNEQFF; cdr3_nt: TGTGCCAGCAGCTTATCGGCGGGAGTCAATGAGCAGTTCTTC
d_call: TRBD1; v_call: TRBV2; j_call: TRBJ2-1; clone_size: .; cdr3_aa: CASSVAGNRGYNEQFF; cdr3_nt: TGTGCCAGCAGTGTGGCTGGGAACAGGGGCTACAATGAGCAGTTCTTC
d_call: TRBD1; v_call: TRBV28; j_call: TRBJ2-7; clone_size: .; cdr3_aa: CASSLLGTGVGEQYF; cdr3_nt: TGTGCCAGCAGTTTATTAGGGACAGGGGTTGGCGAGCAGTACTTC
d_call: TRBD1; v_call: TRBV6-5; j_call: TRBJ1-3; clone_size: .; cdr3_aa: CASRRTGAGNTIYF; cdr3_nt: TGTGCCAGCAGAAGGACAGGGGCTGGAAACACCATATATTTT